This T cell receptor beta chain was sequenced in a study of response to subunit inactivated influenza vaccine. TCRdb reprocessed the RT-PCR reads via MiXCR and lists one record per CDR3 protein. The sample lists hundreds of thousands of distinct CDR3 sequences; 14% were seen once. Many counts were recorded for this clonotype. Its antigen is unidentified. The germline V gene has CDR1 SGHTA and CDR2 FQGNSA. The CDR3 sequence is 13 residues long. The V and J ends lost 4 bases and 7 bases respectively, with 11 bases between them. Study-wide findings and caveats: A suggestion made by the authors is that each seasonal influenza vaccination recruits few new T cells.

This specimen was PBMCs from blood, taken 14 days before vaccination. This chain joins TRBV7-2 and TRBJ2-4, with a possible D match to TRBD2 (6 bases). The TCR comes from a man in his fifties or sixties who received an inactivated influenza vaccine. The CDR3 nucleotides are TGTGCCAGCAGCTCCCATGGAGGGAACATTCAGTACTTC. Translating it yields CASSSHGGNIQYF.